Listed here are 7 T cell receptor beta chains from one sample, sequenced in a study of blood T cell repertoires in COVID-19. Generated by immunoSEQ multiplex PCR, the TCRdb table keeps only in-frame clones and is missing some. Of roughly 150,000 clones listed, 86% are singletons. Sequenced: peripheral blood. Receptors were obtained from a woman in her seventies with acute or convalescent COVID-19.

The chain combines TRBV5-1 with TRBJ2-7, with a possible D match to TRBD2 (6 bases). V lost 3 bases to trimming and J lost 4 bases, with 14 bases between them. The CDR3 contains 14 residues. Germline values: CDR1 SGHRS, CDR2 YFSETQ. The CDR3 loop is CASSYIGTDYEQYF. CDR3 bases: TGCGCCAGCAGCTACATCGGGACTGATTACGAGCAGTACTTC.

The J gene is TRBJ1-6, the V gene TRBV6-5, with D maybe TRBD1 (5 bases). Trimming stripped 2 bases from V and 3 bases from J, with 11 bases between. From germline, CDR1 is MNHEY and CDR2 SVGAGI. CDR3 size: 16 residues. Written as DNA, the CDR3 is TGTGCCAGCAGTTACCGCGGGGGGGGCTATAATTCACCCCTCCACTTT. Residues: CASSYRGGGYNSPLHF.

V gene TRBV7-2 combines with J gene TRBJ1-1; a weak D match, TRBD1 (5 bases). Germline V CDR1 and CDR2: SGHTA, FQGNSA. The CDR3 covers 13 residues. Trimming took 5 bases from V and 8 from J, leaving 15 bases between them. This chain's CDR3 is CASSGYRPNEAFF. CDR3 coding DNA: TGTGCCAGCAGCGGATACAGGCCAAACGAAGCTTTCTTT.

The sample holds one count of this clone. The CDR3 reads CASSLDSAGGWNEQFF. In DNA, the CDR3 is TGCGCCAGCAGCTTGGATTCGGCGGGAGGGTGGAATGAGCAGTTCTTC. J is TRBJ2-1 and V is TRBV5-1, with TRBD2 matching over 9 bases. Germline V CDR1 and CDR2: SGHRS, YFSETQ. CDR3 length equals 16 residues. The V segment lost 0 bases and the J segment 7 bases; nucleotides outside the gene matches: 8. Complete variable domain (other parts from reference TRBV5-1 and TRBJ2-1): KAGVTQTPRYLIKTRGQQVTLSCSPISGHRSVSWYQQTPGQGLQFLFEYFSETQRNKGNFPGRFSGRQFSNSRSEMNVSTLELGDSALYLCASSLDSAGGWNEQFFGPGTRLTVL.

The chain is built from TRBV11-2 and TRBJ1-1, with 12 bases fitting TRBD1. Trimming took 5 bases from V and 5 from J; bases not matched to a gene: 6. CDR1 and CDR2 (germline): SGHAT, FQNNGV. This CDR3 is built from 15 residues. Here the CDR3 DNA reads TGTGCCAGCAGCCCCGGGGACAGGGGGCCGACTGAAGCTTTCTTT. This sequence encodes CASSPGDRGPTEAFF.

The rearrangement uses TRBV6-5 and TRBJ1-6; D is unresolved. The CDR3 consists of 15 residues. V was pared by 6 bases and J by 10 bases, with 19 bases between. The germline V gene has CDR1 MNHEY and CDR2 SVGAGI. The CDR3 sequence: CASRGGGGRQSPLHF. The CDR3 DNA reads TGTGCCAGCAGAGGCGGCGGAGGGAGGCAATCACCCCTCCACTTT.

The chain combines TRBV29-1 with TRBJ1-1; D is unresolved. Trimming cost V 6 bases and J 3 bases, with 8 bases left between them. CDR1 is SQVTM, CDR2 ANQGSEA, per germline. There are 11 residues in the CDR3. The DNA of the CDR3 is TGCAGCGTATTACGGGACACTGAAGCTTTCTTT. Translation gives CSVLRDTEAFF.